This entry lists 16 T cell receptor beta chains sequenced from one sample in a study of cytomegalovirus exposure and HLA in healthy donors. In the PCR, 60 Vbeta and 13 Jbeta primers were used. Sequencing used immunoSEQ multiplex PCR; TCRdb keeps in-frame clones, though not all of them. The profile shows 150,000 to 200,000 clones, roughly 85% of them singletons. Source material: PBMCs. The receptors come from a woman between 18 and 30 years old in good health and CMV-seronegative.

V and J are TRBV30 and TRBJ1-5; a weak D match, TRBD1 (5 bases). Germline values: CDR1 GTSNPN, CDR2 SVGIG (reference sequence). CDR3 length: 13 residues. Trimming took off 4 bases at V and 3 bases at J, with 10 bases between the two ends. CDR3 in amino acids: CAWTGNPNQPQHF. In DNA, the CDR3 is TGTGCCTGGACAGGGAACCCCAATCAGCCCCAGCATTTT.

This clone was recorded a few times. One end of the junction fails to match germline, which may point to a read error. J is TRBJ1-1 and V is TRBV4-3; D is unresolved. Looked up from germline, CDR1 is LGHNA and CDR2 is YSLEER. The CDR3 consists of 14 residues. The CDR3 DNA reads TGCGCCAGCACCCAAATGGCAGGCAACACTGAAGCTTTCTTT. Translating it yields CASTQMAGNTEAFF.

The chain recombines TRBV7-8 with TRBJ1-2; D is unresolved. Trimming left V 5 bases short and J 1 base short, with 14 bases between. In germline, CDR1 is SGHVS, CDR2 FQNEAQ. The CDR3 loop spans 15 amino acids. The CDR3 DNA reads as TGTGCCAGCAGCGATACAGTCTCCCTTAACTATGGCTACACCTTC. It yields the protein CASSDTVSLNYGYTF. Based on the CDR3 plus reference TRBV7-8 and TRBJ1-2, the full variable domain is GAGVSQSPRYKVAKRGQDVALRCDPISGHVSLFWYQQALGQGPEFLTYFQNEAQLDKSGLPSDRFFAERPEGSVSTLKIQRTQQEDSAVYLCASSDTVSLNYGYTFGSGTRLTVV.

The chain is built from TRBV6-1 and TRBJ2-7; the D gene is possibly TRBD2 (7 bases). The V and J ends lost 10 bases and 1 base respectively, with 20 bases between them. Looked up from germline, CDR1 is MNHNS and CDR2 is SASEGT. CDR3 length: 15 residues. In DNA form, the CDR3 reads TGTGCCACCAGGGGAGCGGGACGGTATTCCTACGAGCAGTACTTC. Protein sequence: CATRGAGRYSYEQYF.

The chain is built from TRBV4-2 and TRBJ1-4; TRBD1 matches at 9 bases. The germline gives CDR1 LGHNA, CDR2 YNFKEQ. This CDR3 is 16 amino acids long. The junction had 8 bases not matched to a gene; V was cut back by 2 bases and J by 7 bases. For the CDR3, the DNA is TGTGCCAGCAGCCAACCGGGACAGGGTAGTAGTGAAAAACTGTTTTTT. Amino acids: CASSQPGQGSSEKLFF.

The gene calls are TRBV7-2 and TRBJ1-2; D is uncertain. Trimming pared 5 bases from V and 3 bases from J, leaving 13 bases between. CDR3 length equals 14 residues. Per the germline V gene, CDR1 is SGHTA and CDR2 is FQGNSA. CDR3 nucleotide sequence: TGTGCCAGCAGCCCCGAGGGAGGGTACTATGGCTACACCTTC. Translation: CASSPEGGYYGYTF.

The chain recombines TRBV27 with TRBJ2-1; 8 bases line up with TRBD2. The CDR3 loop spans 15 amino acids. From germline, CDR1 is MNHEY and CDR2 SMNVEV (reference sequence). V trimming: 4 bases; J trimming: 0 bases; junction bases outside the gene matches: 2. This CDR3 reads CASSSTSGSYNEQFF. The CDR3 DNA is TGTGCCAGCAGTTCCACTAGCGGCTCCTACAATGAGCAGTTCTTC.

The rearrangement uses TRBV10-2 and TRBJ1-2; 7 nucleotides agree with TRBD1. Germline V gene sequence: CDR1 WSHSY, CDR2 SAAADI. The CDR3 has 13 amino acids. J was trimmed by 5 bases and V by 3 bases; bases with no gene match: 3. The CDR3 sequence: CASSEGTAYGYTF. DNA for the CDR3: TGCGCCAGCAGTGAAGGGACAGCTTATGGCTACACCTTC.

This rearrangement joins TRBV5-4 to TRBJ2-5; D ambiguous. V was cut by 2 bases and J by 2 bases, with 10 bases left in between. Germline-derived CDR1 and CDR2 are SGHNT and YYREEE (reference sequence). This CDR3 is built from 14 residues. This CDR3 reads CASSFLGGQETQYF. The CDR3 DNA reads TGTGCCAGCAGCTTCCTCGGCGGACAAGAGACCCAGTACTTC. Full variable domain (remainder filled in from reference TRBV5-4 and TRBJ2-5): ETGVTQSPTHLIKTRGQQVTLRCSSQSGHNTVSWYQQALGQGPQFIFQYYREEENGRGNFPPRFSGLQFPNYSSELNVNALELDDSALYLCASSFLGGQETQYFGPGTRLLVL.

V usage is TRBV30 and J usage is TRBJ2-1; 9 bases are a match to TRBD2. The germline CDR1 and CDR2 sequences are GTSNPN and SVGIG (reference sequence). The CDR3 sequence is 17 residues long. The ends lost 1 base at V and 9 bases at J; junction bases unmatched: 16. CDR3 coding DNA: TGTGCCTGGAGTGATGTCCCTAGCGGGATCCTGTGGGGTGAGCAGTTCTTC. Translated, it gives CAWSDVPSGILWGEQFF.

This clone is a singleton in its sample. The chain has TRBV19 and TRBJ2-1; 7 positions match TRBD2. Germline assignment: CDR1 LNHDA and CDR2 SQIVND (reference sequence). The CDR3 length is 13 residues. J lost 6 bases, V lost 5 bases, and 4 bases had no gene match. CDR3 nucleotide sequence: TGTGCCAGTAGTGGGAGGGGTGTCAATGAGCAGTTCTTC. Encoded protein: CASSGRGVNEQFF.

The V and J genes are TRBV7-2 and TRBJ2-1; D ambiguous. The germline V gene encodes CDR1 SGHTA and CDR2 FQGNSA. This CDR3 spans 17 amino acids. V was clipped by 1 base and J by 2 bases, with 15 bases between them. The CDR3 DNA sequence: TGTGCCAGCAGCTTAGTGGGCCGGCCAAGGACCTACAATGAGCAGTTCTTC. This gives the protein CASSLVGRPRTYNEQFF.

V and J are TRBV6-6 and TRBJ2-1; TRBD2 matches at 8 bases. Trimming removed 2 bases from V and 0 bases from J; junction bases left unmatched: 3. There are 16 residues in the CDR3. Germline V gives CDR1 MNHNY, CDR2 SVGAGI (reference sequence). For the CDR3, the DNA is TGTGCCAGCAGTTACACCCTAGCGGGCTCCTACAATGAGCAGTTCTTC. Its translation is CASSYTLAGSYNEQFF.

This clone was counted between two and nine times. This sequence joins TRBV5-1 and TRBJ2-7, with D hard to call. The germline gives CDR1 SGHRS, CDR2 YFSETQ. The CDR3 loop spans 15 amino acids. Between the trimmed V and J ends, which lost 0 bases and 0 bases, there was a span of 10 bases. The CDR3 loop reads CASSLDGLSSYEQYF. The DNA for the CDR3 is TGCGCCAGCAGCTTGGATGGGCTGAGCTCCTACGAGCAGTACTTC. Together with reference TRBV5-1 and TRBJ2-7, the CDR3 gives the full variable domain: KAGVTQTPRYLIKTRGQQVTLSCSPISGHRSVSWYQQTPGQGLQFLFEYFSETQRNKGNFPGRFSGRQFSNSRSEMNVSTLELGDSALYLCASSLDGLSSYEQYFGPGTRLTVT.

This chain uses TRBV21-1 with TRBJ2-7; the tabulated D call, TRBD2, remains unverified against the DNA. TRBV21-1 constitutes a pseudogene. CDR3 length equals 15 residues. The CDR3 loop reads CASSKGLAGGPKQYV. CDR3 DNA sequence: TGTGCCAGCAGCAAGGGACTAGCGGGAGGGCCCAAGCAGTACGTC.

In nucleotides, the CDR3 is TGCAGTGCTAGCCATAACTACGAGCAGTACGTC. It encodes CSASHNYEQYV. The chain combines TRBV20-1 with TRBJ2-7; no definite D call. V lost 3 bases, J lost 3 bases, and 6 bases lay in between. In germline, CDR1 is DFQATT, CDR2 SNEGSKA (reference sequence). The CDR3 runs to 11 residues.